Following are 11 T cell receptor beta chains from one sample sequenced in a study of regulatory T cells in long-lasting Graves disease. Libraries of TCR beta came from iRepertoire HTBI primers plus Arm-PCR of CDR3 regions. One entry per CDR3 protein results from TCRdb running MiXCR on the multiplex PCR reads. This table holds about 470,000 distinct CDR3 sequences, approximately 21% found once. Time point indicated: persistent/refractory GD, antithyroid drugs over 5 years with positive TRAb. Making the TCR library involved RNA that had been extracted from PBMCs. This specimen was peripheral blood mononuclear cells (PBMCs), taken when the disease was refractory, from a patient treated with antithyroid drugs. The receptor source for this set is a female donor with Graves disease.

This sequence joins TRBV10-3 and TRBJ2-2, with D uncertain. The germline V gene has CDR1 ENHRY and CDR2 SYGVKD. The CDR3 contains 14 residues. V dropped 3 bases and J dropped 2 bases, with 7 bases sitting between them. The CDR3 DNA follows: TGTGCCATCAGTGATTCGCATAACACCGGGGAGCTGTTTTTT. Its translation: CAISDSHNTGELFF.

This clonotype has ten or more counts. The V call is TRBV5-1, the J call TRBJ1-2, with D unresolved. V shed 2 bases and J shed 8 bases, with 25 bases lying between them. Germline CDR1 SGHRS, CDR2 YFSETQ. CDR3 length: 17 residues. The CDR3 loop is CASSFKFETQQFGGYTF. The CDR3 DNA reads TGCGCCAGCAGCTTTAAGTTCGAGACGCAACAATTTGGCGGCTACACCTTC. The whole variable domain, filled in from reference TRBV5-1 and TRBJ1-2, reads KAGVTQTPRYLIKTRGQQVTLSCSPISGHRSVSWYQQTPGQGLQFLFEYFSETQRNKGNFPGRFSGRQFSNSRSEMNVSTLELGDSALYLCASSFKFETQQFGGYTFGSGTRLTVV.

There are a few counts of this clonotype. This chain's CDR3 is CAWQWGTTSSEQYF. CDR3 DNA: TGTGCCTGGCAGTGGGGGACTACCTCGAGTGAGCAGTACTTC. The chain links TRBV30 to TRBJ2-7; 7 nucleotides agree with TRBD2. V lost 5 bases, J lost 7 bases, and 14 bases stayed unmatched. Germline CDR1 and CDR2: GTSNPN and SVGIG (reference sequence). The CDR3 has 14 amino acids.

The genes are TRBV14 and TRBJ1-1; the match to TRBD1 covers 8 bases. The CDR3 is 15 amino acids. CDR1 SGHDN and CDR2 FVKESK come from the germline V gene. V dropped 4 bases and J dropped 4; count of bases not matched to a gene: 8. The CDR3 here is CASSRPDRGSTEAFF. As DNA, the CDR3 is TGTGCCAGCAGCCGTCCCGACAGGGGAAGCACTGAAGCTTTCTTT.

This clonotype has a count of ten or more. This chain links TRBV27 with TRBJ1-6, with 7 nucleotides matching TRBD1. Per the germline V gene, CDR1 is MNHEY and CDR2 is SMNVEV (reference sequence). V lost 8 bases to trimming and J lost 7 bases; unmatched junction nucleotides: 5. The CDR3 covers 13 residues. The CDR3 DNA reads TGTGCCAGCGGCGACAGGGAAAATTCACCCCTCCACTTT. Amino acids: CASGDRENSPLHF.

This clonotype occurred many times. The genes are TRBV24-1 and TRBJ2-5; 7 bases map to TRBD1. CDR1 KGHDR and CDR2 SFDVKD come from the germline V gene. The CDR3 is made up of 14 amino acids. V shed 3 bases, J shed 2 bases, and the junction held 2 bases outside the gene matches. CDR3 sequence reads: CATSDPGQQETQYF. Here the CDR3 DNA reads TGTGCCACCAGTGATCCGGGACAGCAAGAGACCCAGTACTTC.

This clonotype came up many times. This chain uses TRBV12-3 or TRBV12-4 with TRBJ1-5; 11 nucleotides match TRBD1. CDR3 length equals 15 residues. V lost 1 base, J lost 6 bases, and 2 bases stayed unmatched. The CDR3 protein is CASSLVGQGGQPQHF. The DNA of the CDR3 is TGTGCCAGCAGTTTAGTGGGACAGGGGGGTCAGCCCCAGCATTTT.

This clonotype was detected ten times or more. The CDR3 here is CASSLIGAIQETQYF. CDR3 DNA sequence: TGTGCCAGCAGCTTAATAGGGGCGATACAAGAGACCCAGTACTTC. The rearrangement uses TRBV7-3 and TRBJ2-5, with a weak D call TRBD1 (5 bases). Germline values: CDR1 SGHTA, CDR2 FQGTGA. Trimming left V 1 base short and J 2 bases short, with 11 bases between. CDR3 length: 15 residues. The entire variable domain, with the rest obtained from reference TRBV7-3 and TRBJ2-5, is as follows: GAGVSQTPSNKVTEKGKYVELRCDPISGHTALYWYRQSLGQGPEFLIYFQGTGAADDSGLPNDRFFAVRPEGSVSTLKIQRTERGDSAVYLCASSLIGAIQETQYFGPGTRLLVL.

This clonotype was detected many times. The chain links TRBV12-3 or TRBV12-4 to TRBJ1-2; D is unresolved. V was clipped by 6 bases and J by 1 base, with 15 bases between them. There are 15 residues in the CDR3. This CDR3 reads CASSRIWPINYGYTF. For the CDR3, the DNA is TGTGCCAGCAGCCGGATATGGCCTATTAACTATGGCTACACCTTC.

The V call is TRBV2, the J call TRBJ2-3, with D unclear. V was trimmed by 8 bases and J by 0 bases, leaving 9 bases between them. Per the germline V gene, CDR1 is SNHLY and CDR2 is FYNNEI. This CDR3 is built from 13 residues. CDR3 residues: CASYPASTDTQYF. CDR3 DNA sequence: TGTGCCAGCTACCCCGCTAGCACAGATACGCAGTATTTT. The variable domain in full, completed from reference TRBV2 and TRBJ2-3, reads EPEVTQTPSHQVTQMGQEVILRCVPISNHLYFYWYRQILGQKVEFLVSFYNNEISEKSEIFDDQFSVERPDGSNFTLKIRSTKLEDSAMYFCASYPASTDTQYFGPGTRLTVL.

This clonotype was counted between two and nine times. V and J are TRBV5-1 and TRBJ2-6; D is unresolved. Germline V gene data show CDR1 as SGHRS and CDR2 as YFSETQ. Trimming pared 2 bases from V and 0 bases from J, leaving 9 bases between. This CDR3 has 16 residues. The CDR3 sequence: CASSFRPTSGANVLTF. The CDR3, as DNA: TGCGCCAGCAGCTTTAGACCGACCTCTGGGGCCAACGTCCTGACTTTC.